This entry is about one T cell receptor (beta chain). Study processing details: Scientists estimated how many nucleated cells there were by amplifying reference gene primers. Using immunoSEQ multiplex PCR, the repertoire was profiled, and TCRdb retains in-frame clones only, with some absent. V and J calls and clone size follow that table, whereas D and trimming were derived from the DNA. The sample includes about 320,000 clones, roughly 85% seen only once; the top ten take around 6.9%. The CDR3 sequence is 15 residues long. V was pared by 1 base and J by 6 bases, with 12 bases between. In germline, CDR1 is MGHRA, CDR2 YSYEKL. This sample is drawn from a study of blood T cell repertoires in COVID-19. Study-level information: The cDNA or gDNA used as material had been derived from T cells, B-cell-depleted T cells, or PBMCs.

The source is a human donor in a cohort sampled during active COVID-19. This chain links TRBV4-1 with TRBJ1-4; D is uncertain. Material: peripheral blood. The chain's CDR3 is CASSQGTGNYEKLFF. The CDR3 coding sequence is TGCGCCAGCAGCCAAGGGACTGGCAATTATGAAAAACTGTTTTTT.